The subject of this entry is one TCR beta chain. In the authors' workflow: Amplification of reference gene primers was used by the study to estimate nucleated cell counts. TCRdb keeps only in-frame clones here, not all; method: immunoSEQ multiplex PCR. V, J and clone size are taken as reported in that table, and D and trimming were inferred from the DNA itself. The table shows roughly 200,000 clones, with 70% to 90% occurring only once. This entry comes from a study of blood T cell repertoires in COVID-19. Either two negative PCRs, clearance, or symptom resolution qualified Cohort 3 donors as recovered. Sequencing was performed on PBMCs or T cells enriched from blood (not recorded which). The sequence derives from a man aged 25-40 years who had recovered from COVID-19.

CDR3 sequence reads: CASSLSLAGGRKTQYF. Written as DNA, the CDR3 is TGTGCCAGCAGCTTGTCTCTAGCGGGGGGGCGGAAGACCCAGTACTTC. The V call is TRBV5-4, the J call TRBJ2-5, with 12 bases identical to TRBD2. The V and J ends lost 1 base and 6 bases, in that order; junction bases with no gene match: 7. This CDR3 comprises 16 residues. Germline CDR1 and CDR2: SGHNT and YYREEE (reference sequence).